The present entry profiles one T cell receptor beta chain with its context. Between the trimmed V and J ends, which lost 0 bases and 3 bases, there was a span of 12 bases. Germline V CDR1 and CDR2: SGHDT, YYEEEE. CDR3 length equals 15 residues. The sample belongs to a study of CD8+ T cells in alopecia areata. Specified treatment: oral pan-JAK inhibitor, 5-10 mg twice daily. The researchers isolated CD4+ and CD8+ T cells from PBMCs by sorting. Reverse transcription of extracted RNA yielded cDNA, which provided the sequencing template. Repertoires were generated with immunoSEQ multiplex PCR, while TCRdb's copy carries only in-frame clones and drops some. The table has more than 100,000 clones, 85% to 90% seen once.

V gene TRBV5-6 combines with J gene TRBJ1-2; D is possibly TRBD1 (5 bases). The sequencing here drew on CD8+ T cells sorted from blood, taken at approximately week 30, from a patient treated with tofacitinib. The sequence was obtained from a human donor with alopecia areata. For the CDR3, the DNA is TGTGCCAGCAGCTTGGACCAAACAGGTCACTATGGCTACACCTTC. This sequence encodes CASSLDQTGHYGYTF.